The clone carrying this T cell receptor beta chain was counted ten times or more. Its antigen remains unknown. The CDR3 spans 15 residues. V was clipped by 6 bases and J by 6 bases; unmatched bases: 9. This sample is drawn from a study of T-cell reconstitution after alpha-beta-depleted transplantation in children. General study results and limits: The study traced high day-60 TCRbeta diversity in some patients to surviving recipient T cells and thymic progenitors.

TCRbeta library preparation incorporated unique molecular identifiers. Via MiXCR, TCRdb re-called the PCR reads, giving one row per CDR3 protein. The data contain 150,000 to 250,000 distinct CDR3 sequences, 6.3% of them singletons. Sequencing used PBMCs, obtained before TCRalphabeta/CD19-depleted stem cell transplant. The sequence came from a girl in the first two years of life with combined immunodeficiency, due to receive a stem cell transplant. This chain uses TRBV12-3 or TRBV12-4 with TRBJ2-1; 9 bases agree with TRBD2. The chain's CDR3 is CASRPLAGNFNEQFF. The CDR3 nucleotides are TGTGCCAGCAGGCCCCTAGCGGGAAACTTCAATGAGCAGTTCTTC.